A selection of T cell receptor beta chains follows, all from one sample in a study of blood T cell repertoires in COVID-19. Profiled with immunoSEQ multiplex PCR; TCRdb holds only in-frame clones, not every one. The sample lists about 180,000 clones, 83% seen once, with 7.6% in the top ten. Sequenced material: peripheral blood. The receptors come from a woman aged 70-85 years with COVID-19, enrolled during active disease. The CDR3 runs from the conserved cysteine through the conserved F or W. The order of the fields is V gene, clone size, D gene, CDR3 length, J gene, CDR3 protein, CDR3 DNA. The D gene is left open where the match is weak. Size tells how often a clone was seen (once, few, many) or the class of an expanded clone, and some rows leave it out.

TRBV19	few	TRBD1	15	TRBJ2-5	CASSRGDRVTETQYF	TGTGCCAGTAGCCGGGGGGACAGGGTCACGGAGACCCAGTACTTC
TRBV30	-	TRBD1	12	TRBJ1-1	CAWDRGYTEAFF	TGTGCCTGGGACAGGGGATACACTGAAGCTTTCTTT
TRBV6-5	-	-	15	TRBJ1-2	CASSYSAGANYGYTF	TGTGCCAGCAGTTACTCAGCAGGGGCTAACTATGGCTACACCTTC
TRBV19	-	-	12	TRBJ1-2	CASKGANYGYTF	TGTGCCAGTAAAGGAGCTAACTATGGCTACACCTTC
TRBV21-1	few	-	16	TRBJ2-3	CASTQLETGWSDTQYF	TGTGCCAGCACCCAGTTAGAGACAGGGTGGTCAGATACGCAGTATTTT
TRBV7-2	-	TRBD1	15	TRBJ1-5	CASSLVAGTGQPQHF	TGTGCCAGCAGCTTAGTGGCAGGGACAGGGCAGCCCCAGCATTTT
TRBV19	-	-	16	TRBJ2-5	CASKKFGARGEETQYF	TGTGCCAGTAAGAAGTTCGGGGCTCGCGGGGAGGAGACCCAGTACTTC
TRBV12-3/TRBV12-4	once	-	11	TRBJ2-1	CASSGGAGRFF	TGTGCCAGCAGCGGAGGGGCCGGGAGGTTCTTC
TRBV10-3	-	TRBD1	15	TRBJ1-1	CAISELGQGNTEAFF	TGTGCCATCAGTGAGTTAGGACAGGGGAACACTGAAGCTTTCTTT
TRBV30	-	TRBD1	16	TRBJ1-6	CAWTGQGSSYNSPLHF	TGTGCCTGGACCGGACAGGGCAGCTCCTATAATTCACCCCTCCACTTT
TRBV9	-	-	15	TRBJ1-6	CASSISGQGNSPLHF	TGTGCCAGCAGTATCTCAGGTCAGGGTAATTCACCCCTCCACTTT
TRBV7-3	once	TRBD2	15	TRBJ2-1	CASSLAGGTYNEQFF	TGTGCCAGCAGCTTAGCGGGAGGTACCTACAATGAGCAGTTCTTC
TRBV30	-	TRBD1	20	TRBJ1-4	CAWTRKRGPGTGATNEKLFF	TGTGCCTGGACCCGTAAACGTGGTCCCGGGACAGGGGCAACTAATGAAAAACTGTTTTTT
TRBV28	-	-	14	TRBJ1-1	CASSSTGESSEAFF	TGTGCCAGCAGTTCCACGGGGGAGAGCTCTGAAGCTTTCTTT
TRBV19	-	TRBD1	13	TRBJ2-7	CASRDRGGYEQYF	TGTGCCAGTAGGGACAGGGGGGGCTACGAGCAGTACTTC
TRBV3-1/TRBV3-2	-	-	17	TRBJ1-6	CASSKTKGGRYNSPLHF	TGTGCCAGCAGCAAGACCAAGGGAGGGCGATATAATTCACCCCTCCACTTT
TRBV18	few	-	13	TRBJ1-1	CASSPRGNTEAFF	TGTGCCAGCTCACCAAGGGGGAACACTGAAGCTTTCTTT
TRBV28	-	TRBD1	14	TRBJ2-7	CASSFPGGGGEQYF	TGTGCCAGCAGTTTTCCAGGGGGCGGCGGGGAGCAGTACTTC
TRBV5-1	few	TRBD1	14	TRBJ2-2	CASSLQGATGELFF	TGCGCCAGCAGCTTACAGGGGGCGACCGGGGAGCTGTTTTTT
TRBV9	-	TRBD2	16	TRBJ2-1	CASSSRTSGRGSEQFF	TGTGCCAGCAGCTCCCGGACTAGCGGGAGGGGGAGTGAGCAGTTCTTC
TRBV7-8	-	-	15	TRBJ2-7	CASSRGSGLSYEQYF	TGTGCCAGCAGCCGGGGAAGCGGTCTCTCCTACGAGCAGTACTTC
TRBV29-1	-	-	12	TRBJ2-5	CSVVQGAETQYF	TGCAGCGTTGTACAGGGCGCGGAGACCCAGTACTTC
TRBV7-2	-	TRBD2	15	TRBJ2-7	CASSLMGLAGDEQYF	TGTGCCAGCAGCTTAATGGGGCTAGCGGGAGACGAGCAGTACTTC
TRBV30	-	-	13	TRBJ1-2	CAWSRPQAWGYTF	TGTGCCTGGAGTAGACCCCAGGCTTGGGGCTACACCTTC
TRBV28	-	-	13	TRBJ2-7	CASSLRQPYEQYF	TGTGCCAGCAGTTTGAGACAGCCCTACGAGCAGTACTTC
TRBV19	-	-	15	TRBJ1-6	CASSAKRGTGSPLHF	TGTGCCAGTAGTGCCAAAAGGGGAACGGGTTCACCCCTCCACTTT
TRBV27	-	-	15	TRBJ1-4	CASSLYSGLGEKLFF	TGTGCCAGCAGTTTATATTCGGGGTTGGGTGAAAAACTGTTTTTT
TRBV5-1	-	TRBD1	18	TRBJ1-2	CASSPVPGQGATNYGYTF	TGCGCCAGCAGCCCGGTCCCGGGACAGGGGGCGACAAACTATGGCTACACCTTC
TRBV27	-	TRBD1	16	TRBJ2-1	CASSSPGQGTRNEQFF	TGTGCCAGCAGCTCTCCCGGACAGGGTACACGCAATGAGCAGTTCTTC
TRBV5-1	once	TRBD1	15	TRBJ2-2	CASSLETGGIGELFF	TGCGCCAGCAGCTTGGAGACAGGGGGCATCGGGGAGCTGTTTTTT
TRBV11-3	-	TRBD1	15	TRBJ2-5	CASSQRTGAGETQYF	TGTGCCAGCAGCCAGAGGACAGGGGCAGGAGAGACCCAGTACTTC
TRBV5-1	-	TRBD1	11	TRBJ2-7	CARPTQGAKYF	TGCGCCAGGCCAACACAGGGGGCGAAGTACTTC
TRBV6-5	-	TRBD1	16	TRBJ1-1	CASSYHGTGVVTEAFF	TGTGCCAGCAGTTACCATGGGACAGGGGTGGTCACTGAAGCTTTCTTT